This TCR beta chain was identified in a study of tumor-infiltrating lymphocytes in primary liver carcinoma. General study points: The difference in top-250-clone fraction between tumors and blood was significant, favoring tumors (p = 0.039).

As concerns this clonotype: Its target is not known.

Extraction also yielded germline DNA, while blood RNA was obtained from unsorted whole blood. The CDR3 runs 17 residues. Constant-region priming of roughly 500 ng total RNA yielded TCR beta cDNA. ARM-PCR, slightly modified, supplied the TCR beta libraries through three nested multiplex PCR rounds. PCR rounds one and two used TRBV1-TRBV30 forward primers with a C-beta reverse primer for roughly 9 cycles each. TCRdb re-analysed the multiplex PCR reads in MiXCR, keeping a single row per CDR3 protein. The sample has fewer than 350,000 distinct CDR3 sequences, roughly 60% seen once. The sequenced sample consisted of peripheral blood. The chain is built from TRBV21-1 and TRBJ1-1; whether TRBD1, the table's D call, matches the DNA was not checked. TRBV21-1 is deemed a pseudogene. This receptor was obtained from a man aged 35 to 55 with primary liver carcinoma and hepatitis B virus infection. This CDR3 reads CASSKGNRDTQGTEAFF. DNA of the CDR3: TGTGCCAGCAGCAAAGGTAATAGGGACACACAGGGGACTGAAGCTTTCTTT.